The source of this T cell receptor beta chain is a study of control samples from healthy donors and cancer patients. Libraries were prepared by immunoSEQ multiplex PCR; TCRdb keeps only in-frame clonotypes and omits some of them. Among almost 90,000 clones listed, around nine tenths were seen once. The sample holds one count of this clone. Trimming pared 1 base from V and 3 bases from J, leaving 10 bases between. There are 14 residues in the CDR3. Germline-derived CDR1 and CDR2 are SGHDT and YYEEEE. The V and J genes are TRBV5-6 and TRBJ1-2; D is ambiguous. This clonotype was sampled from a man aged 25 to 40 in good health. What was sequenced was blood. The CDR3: CASSLWPEHYGYTF. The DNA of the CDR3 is TGTGCCAGCAGCTTGTGGCCGGAACACTATGGCTACACCTTC.